This T cell receptor (beta chain) emerged from a study of graft-versus-host responses after intestinal transplantation. Germline CDR1 and CDR2: MDHEN and SYDVKM. V was shortened by 5 bases and J by 8 bases, with 15 bases between the two germline ends. The CDR3 is 13 amino acids. This table comes from immunoSEQ multiplex PCR, and its TCRdb copy is limited to in-frame clones, with some not included. The repertoire holds some 90,000 clones, with 85% to 90% as singletons. General study points: Some GvH clones appeared in ileal mucosa or blood before recipient bone marrow.

As to this clone: Its antigen is unknown.

This clonotype was obtained from a human donor who received an intestinal transplant. The sample in question was unstimulated CD4+ T cells sorted from spleen or lymph node cells, obtained before intestinal transplant. The chain has TRBV28 and TRBJ1-2; D perhaps matches TRBD1 (6 bases). CDR3 sequence reads: CASSQTGTQGYTF. CDR3 DNA: TGTGCCAGCAGTCAAACCGGGACACAAGGCTACACCTTC.